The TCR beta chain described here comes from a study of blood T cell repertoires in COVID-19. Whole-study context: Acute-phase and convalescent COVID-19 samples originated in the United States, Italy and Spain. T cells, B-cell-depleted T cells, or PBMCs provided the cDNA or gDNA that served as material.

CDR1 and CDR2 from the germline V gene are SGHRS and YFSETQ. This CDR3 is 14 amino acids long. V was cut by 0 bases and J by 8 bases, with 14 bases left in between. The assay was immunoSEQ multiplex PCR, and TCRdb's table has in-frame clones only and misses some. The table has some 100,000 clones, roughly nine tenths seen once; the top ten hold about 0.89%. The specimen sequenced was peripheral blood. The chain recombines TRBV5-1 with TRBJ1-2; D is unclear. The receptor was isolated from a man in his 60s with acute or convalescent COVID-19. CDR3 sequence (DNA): TGCGCCAGCAGCTTGGGCGGGAGTCTAGGGGGCTACACCTTC. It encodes CASSLGGSLGGYTF. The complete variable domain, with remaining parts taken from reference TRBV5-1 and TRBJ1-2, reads KAGVTQTPRYLIKTRGQQVTLSCSPISGHRSVSWYQQTPGQGLQFLFEYFSETQRNKGNFPGRFSGRQFSNSRSEMNVSTLELGDSALYLCASSLGGSLGGYTFGSGTRLTVV.